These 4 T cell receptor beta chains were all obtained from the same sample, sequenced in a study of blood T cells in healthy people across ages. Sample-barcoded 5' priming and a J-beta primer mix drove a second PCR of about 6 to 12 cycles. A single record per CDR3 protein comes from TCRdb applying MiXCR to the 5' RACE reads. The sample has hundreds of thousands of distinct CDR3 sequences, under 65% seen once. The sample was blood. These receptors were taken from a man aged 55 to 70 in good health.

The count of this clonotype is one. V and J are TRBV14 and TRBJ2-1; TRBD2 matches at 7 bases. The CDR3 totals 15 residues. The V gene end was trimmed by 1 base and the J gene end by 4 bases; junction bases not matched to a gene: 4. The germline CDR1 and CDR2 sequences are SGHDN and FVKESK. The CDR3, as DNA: TGTGCCAGCAGCCAAGTCAGCGGGGTGTACAATGAGCAGTTCTTC. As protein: CASSQVSGVYNEQFF.

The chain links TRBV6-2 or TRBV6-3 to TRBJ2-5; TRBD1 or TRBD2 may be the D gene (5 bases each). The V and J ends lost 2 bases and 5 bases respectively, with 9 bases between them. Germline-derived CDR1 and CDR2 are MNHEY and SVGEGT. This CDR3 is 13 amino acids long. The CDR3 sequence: CASSYVWGETQYF. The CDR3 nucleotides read TGTGCCAGCAGTTACGTGTGGGGGGAGACCCAGTACTTC.

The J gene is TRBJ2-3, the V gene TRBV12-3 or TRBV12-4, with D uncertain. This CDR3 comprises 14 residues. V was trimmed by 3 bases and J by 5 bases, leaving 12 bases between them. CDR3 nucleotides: TGTGCCAGCAGTTTGGACCTTCACGGAGATACGCAGTATTTT. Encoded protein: CASSLDLHGDTQYF.

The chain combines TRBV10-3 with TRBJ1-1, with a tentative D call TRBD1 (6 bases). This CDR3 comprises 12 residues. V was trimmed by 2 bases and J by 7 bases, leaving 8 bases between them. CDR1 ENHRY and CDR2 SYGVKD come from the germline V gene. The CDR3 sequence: CAISEQGIEAFF. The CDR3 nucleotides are TGTGCCATCAGTGAGCAGGGGATTGAAGCTTTCTTT.